The entry below gives a single T cell receptor beta chain sequence along with its context. TCRdb keeps only in-frame clones here, not all; method: immunoSEQ multiplex PCR. Of fewer than 450,000 clones listed, roughly 91% are singletons. The entry originates in a study of blood T cell repertoires in COVID-19. The germline CDR1 and CDR2 sequences are MDHEN and SYDVKM. The CDR3 spans 14 residues. Trimming cost V 5 bases and J 4 bases, with 9 bases left between them. Sequenced sample: PBMCs or T cells enriched from blood (not recorded which). This TCR was sampled from a man in his late teens or twenties who had recovered from COVID-19. The chain uses TRBV28 and TRBJ1-6; D gene unclear. This CDR3 reads CASSQPGYNSPLHF. The CDR3 nucleotides read TGTGCCAGCAGTCAGCCAGGATATAATTCACCCCTCCACTTT. Supplemented by reference TRBV28 and TRBJ1-6, the full variable domain reads DVKVTQSSRYLVKRTGEKVFLECVQDMDHENMFWYRQDPGLGLRLIYFSYDVKMKEKGDIPEGYSVSREKKERFSLILESASTNQTSMYLCASSQPGYNSPLHFGNGTRLTVT.